The 30 T cell receptor beta chains given below trace back to one sample, sequenced in a study of blood T cell repertoires in COVID-19. Sequencing was performed with immunoSEQ multiplex PCR; in TCRdb, only in-frame clones are kept and a portion is missing. The sample records 150,000 to 200,000 clones, 87% being singletons. Sequences were obtained from peripheral blood. Receptors were obtained from a young woman who had recovered from COVID-19.

The chain combines TRBV4-2 with TRBJ2-1; TRBD2 agrees at 7 bases. The V segment lost 0 bases and the J segment 8 bases; nucleotides outside the gene matches: 7. CDR1 is LGHNA and CDR2 is YNFKEQ in the germline V gene. This CDR3 has 15 amino acids. CDR3 protein: CASSQDGEGPDEQFF. CDR3 in DNA: TGTGCCAGCAGCCAAGATGGGGAGGGCCCAGATGAGCAGTTCTTC.

The chain recombines TRBV6-2 or TRBV6-3 with TRBJ2-7, with D maybe TRBD2 (6 bases). V dropped 6 bases and J dropped 5 bases, with 11 bases sitting between them. The CDR3 runs 12 residues. In germline, CDR1 is MNHEY, CDR2 SVGEGT. The CDR3 region is CASSSGTHEQYV. CDR3 sequence (DNA): TGTGCCAGCAGCTCCGGGACTCACGAGCAGTACGTC.

CDR3 sequence (DNA): TGTGCCATCAGAGCAGGGGGCCGGGATACGCAGTATTTT. Protein sequence: CAIRAGGRDTQYF. This chain joins TRBV10-3 and TRBJ2-3; TRBD1 aligns across 8 bases. The germline CDR1 and CDR2 sequences are ENHRY and SYGVKD. CDR3 size: 13 residues. The junction had 5 bases not matched to a gene; V was cut back by 6 bases and J by 6 bases.

J is TRBJ1-2 and V is TRBV5-6, with 11 nucleotides matching TRBD1. With V trimmed by 3 bases and J by 8 bases, 9 bases remained unmatched. Germline V gene data show CDR1 as SGHDT and CDR2 as YYEEEE. The CDR3 is 15 residues long. This CDR3 reads CASSSGTGGANGYTF. In DNA, the CDR3 is TGTGCCAGCAGCTCGGGGACAGGGGGGGCCAACGGCTACACCTTC. Combining the CDR3 with reference TRBV5-6 and TRBJ1-2 gives the whole variable domain DAGVTQSPTHLIKTRGQQVTLRCSPKSGHDTVSWYQQALGQGPQFIFQYYEEEERQRGNFPDRFSGHQFPNYSSELNVNALLLGDSALYLCASSSGTGGANGYTFGSGTRLTVV.

The CDR3 loop reads CASEERDSDTQYF. The CDR3 DNA follows: TGTGCCAGCGAGGAGCGGGACTCAGATACGCAGTATTTT. The V and J genes are TRBV2 and TRBJ2-3; 7 bases line up with TRBD2. This CDR3 has 13 amino acids. Germline V gives CDR1 SNHLY, CDR2 FYNNEI. The V gene end was trimmed by 8 bases and the J gene end by 4 bases; junction bases not matched to a gene: 6.

This chain connects TRBV4-3 to TRBJ2-1; D uncertain. The V end was cut by 0 bases, the J end by 0 bases, with 12 bases between. The CDR3 spans 17 residues. In germline, CDR1 is LGHNA, CDR2 YSLEER. The CDR3 DNA reads as TGCGCCAGCAGCCAAGATCTAACGGAGAGCTCCTACAATGAGCAGTTCTTC. It is translated as CASSQDLTESSYNEQFF.

This chain links TRBV7-8 with TRBJ2-3, with 9 bases matching TRBD2. Germline V gives CDR1 SGHVS, CDR2 FQNEAQ. The CDR3 consists of 15 residues. V shed 5 bases and J 0 bases; nucleotides not matched to a gene: 3. The CDR3 sequence: CASSRLAGSTDTQYF. The DNA of the CDR3 is TGTGCCAGCAGCCGGCTAGCGGGGAGCACAGATACGCAGTATTTT. The complete variable domain, with remaining parts taken from reference TRBV7-8 and TRBJ2-3, reads GAGVSQSPRYKVAKRGQDVALRCDPISGHVSLFWYQQALGQGPEFLTYFQNEAQLDKSGLPSDRFFAERPEGSVSTLKIQRTQQEDSAVYLCASSRLAGSTDTQYFGPGTRLTVL.

This chain joins TRBV29-1 and TRBJ2-7; 11 bases map to TRBD1. This CDR3 has 13 residues. Germline V gene data show CDR1 as SQVTM and CDR2 as ANQGSEA. V lost 7 bases, J lost 6 bases, and 8 bases stayed unmatched. The CDR3 loop is CSARGQGVSEQYF. The CDR3 DNA reads as TGCAGCGCCCGGGGACAGGGGGTGAGCGAGCAGTACTTC.

CDR3 sequence reads: CAWGTGTYTATNEKLFF. The CDR3 bases are TGTGCCTGGGGGACAGGGACCTATACAGCAACTAATGAAAAACTGTTTTTT. The gene calls are TRBV30 and TRBJ1-4; the match to TRBD1 covers 9 bases. CDR1 and CDR2 from the germline V gene are GTSNPN and SVGIG (reference sequence). V lost 5 bases, J lost 0 bases, and 10 bases stayed unmatched. This CDR3 has 17 residues. Filled out from reference TRBV30 and TRBJ1-4, the complete variable domain reads SQTIHQWPATLVQPVGSPLSLECTVEGTSNPNLYWYRQAAGRGLQLLFYSVGIGQISSEVPQNLSASRPQDRQFILSSKKLLLSDSGFYLCAWGTGTYTATNEKLFFGSGTQLSVL.

This chain uses TRBV29-1 with TRBJ2-5; no clear D gene. Germline CDR1 SQVTM, CDR2 ANQGSEA. The CDR3 is made up of 14 amino acids. Trimming shortened V by 2 bases and J by 6 bases, and 16 bases separated the two germline ends. The CDR3 is CSVEWNSFGQTQYF. Written as DNA, the CDR3 is TGCAGCGTTGAATGGAACTCCTTTGGGCAGACCCAGTACTTC.

The chain joins TRBV12-3 or TRBV12-4 to TRBJ2-5; tentative D call: TRBD2 (6 bases). Between the trimmed V and J ends, which lost 8 bases and 2 bases, there was a span of 12 bases. This CDR3 has 13 residues. The CDR3, as DNA: TGTGCCAGCTGGAGGGAAGGTCAAGAGACCCAGTACTTC. Translated, it gives CASWREGQETQYF.

The chain couples TRBV7-9 to TRBJ2-5; 10 bases fit TRBD1. The junction had 5 bases not matched to a gene; V was cut back by 5 bases and J by 5 bases. Germline lookup yields CDR1 SEHNR and CDR2 FQNEAQ (reference sequence). This CDR3 contains 14 residues. CDR3 residues: CASSKWTGGETQYF. The CDR3 coding sequence is TGTGCCAGCAGCAAGTGGACAGGGGGGGAGACCCAGTACTTC.

The chain combines TRBV9 with TRBJ2-7; D is possibly TRBD2 (6 bases). The CDR3 length is 14 residues. V lost 0 bases to trimming and J lost 4 bases, with 11 bases between them. Germline V gene lookup returns CDR1 SGDLS and CDR2 YYNGEE. In nucleotides, the CDR3 is TGTGCCAGCAGCGTAGGGGGAGGAGCTTACGAGCAGTACTTC. As protein: CASSVGGGAYEQYF.

V and J are TRBV5-5 and TRBJ2-7; possible D gene TRBD2, 5 bases. The ends were cut back, 4 bases at V and 6 bases at J, with 17 bases in the middle. The CDR3 has 14 residues. Germline V gene lookup returns CDR1 SGHKS and CDR2 YYEKEE (reference sequence). CDR3 sequence reads: CASSPDSNPTEQYF. The CDR3 DNA is TGTGCCAGCAGCCCGGACTCAAATCCCACCGAGCAGTACTTC. Full variable domain (remainder filled in from reference TRBV5-5 and TRBJ2-7): DAGVTQSPTHLIKTRGQQVTLRCSPISGHKSVSWYQQVLGQGPQFIFQYYEKEERGRGNFPDRFSARQFPNYSSELNVNALLLGDSALYLCASSPDSNPTEQYFGPGTRLTVT.

The J gene is TRBJ1-2, the V gene TRBV18; D is unresolved. V lost 5 bases and J 4 bases, leaving 20 bases between the germline ends. The CDR3 consists of 16 residues. Germline loops: CDR1 KGHSH, CDR2 LQKENI. In nucleotides, the CDR3 is TGTGCCAGCTCAGCCACATCGGGTTCCCCTGTCTATGGCTACACCTTC. It is translated as CASSATSGSPVYGYTF.

This chain connects TRBV18 to TRBJ2-7; D possibly corresponds to TRBD2 (6 bases). CDR1 and CDR2 (germline): KGHSH, LQKENI. V shed 6 bases and J shed 5 bases, with 17 bases lying between them. The CDR3 extends over 14 amino acids. For the CDR3, the DNA is TGTGCCAGCTCTCTTACCGGGGCGGGGAACGAGCAGTACGTC. Translating gives CASSLTGAGNEQYV.

This rearrangement joins TRBV9 to TRBJ2-1, with 14 bases identical to TRBD2. V trimming: 4 bases; J trimming: 0 bases; junction bases outside the gene matches: 6. CDR1 is SGDLS, CDR2 YYNGEE, per germline. The CDR3 loop spans 18 amino acids. The CDR3 sequence: CASSTRLAGGSSYNEQFF. Written as DNA, the CDR3 is TGTGCCAGCAGCACCAGACTAGCGGGGGGGAGCTCCTACAATGAGCAGTTCTTC.

This chain connects TRBV7-2 to TRBJ1-1, with D tentatively TRBD1 (5 bases). Trimming removed 4 bases from V and 0 bases from J, with 15 bases in between. CDR3 size: 16 residues. Germline V gene sequence: CDR1 SGHTA, CDR2 FQGNSA. CDR3 sequence reads: CASSYIDRPMNTEAFF. CDR3 bases: TGTGCCAGCAGCTATATAGACAGACCAATGAACACTGAAGCTTTCTTT. Full variable domain (rest looked up from reference TRBV7-2 and TRBJ1-1): GAGVSQSPSNKVTEKGKDVELRCDPISGHTALYWYRQSLGQGLEFLIYFQGNSAPDKSGLPSDRFSAERTGGSVSTLTIQRTQQEDSAVYLCASSYIDRPMNTEAFFGQGTRLTVV.

The chain recombines TRBV2 with TRBJ2-3; perhaps TRBD1 as D (5 bases). V was pared by 8 bases and J by 2 bases, with 14 bases between. Germline CDR1 and CDR2: SNHLY and FYNNEI. The CDR3 is 14 amino acids. DNA for the CDR3: TGTGCCAGCGTAGGGGCGGTCGACACAGATACGCAGTATTTT. Amino acid sequence: CASVGAVDTDTQYF.

The chain joins TRBV6-5 to TRBJ2-7; D call uncertain. Trimming took off 4 bases at V and 2 bases at J, with 3 bases between the two ends. The CDR3 covers 11 residues. Germline loops: CDR1 MNHEY, CDR2 SVGAGI. CDR3 coding DNA: TGTGCCAGCAGTTCCGCCTACGAGCAGTACTTC. This gives the protein CASSSAYEQYF.

V gene TRBV6-1 combines with J gene TRBJ2-7, with TRBD1 matching 9 bases. The J segment lost 0 bases and the V segment lost 6 bases, leaving 3 bases of the junction unmatched. The CDR3 is 14 amino acids. Germline V gene sequence: CDR1 MNHNS, CDR2 SASEGT. DNA for the CDR3: TGTGCCAGCAGGGGACAGGGTACCTCCTACGAGCAGTACTTC. As protein: CASRGQGTSYEQYF.

The chain is built from TRBV21-1 and TRBJ2-3; the D call of TRBD2 is as the table states it, not checked on the DNA. TRBV21-1 is designated a pseudogene. This CDR3 is 11 amino acids long. CDR3: CASSRTDTQYF. The CDR3 DNA is TGTGCCAGCAGCCGTACAGATACGCAGTATTTT.

CDR3 protein: CASRVEETQYF. CDR3 nucleotides: TGTGCCAGCAGGGTCGAGGAGACCCAGTACTTC. The chain uses TRBV28 and TRBJ2-5; D not resolved. Trimming left V 6 bases short and J 5 bases short, with 7 bases between. Germline loops: CDR1 MDHEN, CDR2 SYDVKM. The CDR3 loop spans 11 amino acids.

V and J are TRBV4-3 and TRBJ1-2; perhaps TRBD1 as D (5 bases). This CDR3 comprises 15 residues. V lost 1 base to trimming and J lost 5 bases, with 14 bases between them. The germline V gene has CDR1 LGHNA and CDR2 YSLEER. The CDR3 bases are TGCGCCAGCAGCCAAGGACAGCAAGCTTATTATGGCTACACCTTC. The encoded protein is CASSQGQQAYYGYTF.

The chain employs TRBV7-9 and TRBJ1-2, with D unclear. Trimming pared 0 bases from V and 1 base from J, leaving 12 bases between. CDR3 length: 16 amino acids. Germline V gives CDR1 SEHNR, CDR2 FQNEAQ (reference sequence). The DNA for the CDR3 is TGTGCCAGCAGCTTAGCGGAGGGAATGAGTAACTATGGCTACACCTTC. It specifies CASSLAEGMSNYGYTF.

The chain employs TRBV6-6 and TRBJ1-5; perhaps TRBD1 as D (6 bases). The CDR3 loop spans 16 amino acids. The germline V gene has CDR1 MNHNY and CDR2 SVGAGI (reference sequence). V dropped 0 bases and J dropped 5 bases, with 14 bases sitting between them. The chain's CDR3 is CASSYSSRGRDQPQHF. CDR3 nucleotide sequence: TGTGCCAGCAGTTACTCGTCCAGGGGTCGGGATCAGCCCCAGCATTTT.

This clone occurred a few times. The chain combines TRBV7-9 with TRBJ1-3; D not resolved. CDR3 length: 14 amino acids. Germline CDR1 reads SEHNR; CDR2 reads FQNEAQ (reference sequence). The germline V and J ends were trimmed by 1 base and 8 bases, with 12 bases remaining between them. The CDR3 DNA reads as TGTGCCAGCAGCTTAGGTTCAGGAACAGACACCATATATTTT. It translates to CASSLGSGTDTIYF. The variable domain in full, completed from reference TRBV7-9 and TRBJ1-3, reads DTGVSQNPRHKITKRGQNVTFRCDPISEHNRLYWYRQTLGQGPEFLTYFQNEAQLEKSRLLSDRFSAERPKGSFSTLEIQRTEQGDSAMYLCASSLGSGTDTIYFGEGSWLTVV.

The chain has TRBV30 and TRBJ1-2, with D maybe TRBD1 (5 bases). The CDR3 sequence is 14 residues long. Germline V gene data show CDR1 as GTSNPN and CDR2 as SVGIG (reference sequence). V dropped 2 bases and J dropped 6 bases, with 16 bases sitting between them. The CDR3 coding sequence is TGTGCCTGGAGTCGGGCAGGGTTCGTGGATGGCTACACCTTC. Translation gives CAWSRAGFVDGYTF.

The chain has TRBV11-2 and TRBJ2-1; TRBD2 matches at 14 bases. In germline, CDR1 is SGHAT, CDR2 FQNNGV. The J segment lost 5 bases and the V segment lost 8 bases, leaving 2 bases of the junction unmatched. This CDR3 region has 14 residues. The CDR3 protein is CASGTSGSNNEQFF. The CDR3, as DNA: TGTGCCAGCGGGACTAGCGGGAGTAACAATGAGCAGTTCTTC. Based on the CDR3 plus reference TRBV11-2 and TRBJ2-1, the full variable domain is EAGVAQSPRYKIIEKRQSVAFWCNPISGHATLYWYQQILGQGPKLLIQFQNNGVVDDSQLPKDRFSAERLKGVDSTLKIQPAKLEDSAVYLCASGTSGSNNEQFFGPGTRLTVL.

The V call is TRBV19, the J call TRBJ1-5, with a possible D match to TRBD1 (6 bases). CDR3 length: 15 amino acids. Germline V gives CDR1 LNHDA, CDR2 SQIVND (reference sequence). Trimming stripped 3 bases from V and 5 bases from J, with 14 bases between. CDR3 amino acids: CASSIVNRADQPQHF. The CDR3 DNA sequence: TGTGCCAGTAGTATCGTTAACAGGGCCGATCAGCCCCAGCATTTT.